The clone carrying this T cell receptor (beta chain) was seen many times. TCRdb ran MiXCR on the RACE reads and lists one entry per CDR3 protein. The table lists tens of thousands of distinct CDR3 sequences, 9.6% of them singletons. The time point here: pre-sensitization, week 0. Treatment in this sample: therapeutic diphenylcyclopropenone sensitization with weekly scalp DPC. This sample stems from a study of human T cells and chemical hapten exposure. Study as a whole: The cohort included alopecia areata under or over 50% scalp, totalis and universalis.

This CDR3 has 15 amino acids. J was trimmed by 9 bases and V by 4 bases; bases with no gene match: 7. CDR1 and CDR2 (germline): SGHRS, YFSETQ. This receptor was identified in a middle-aged woman with alopecia areata. Some clones in this sample may be carry-over from other donors' samples. Source: whole blood, taken in connection with sensitization to the hapten diphenylcyclopropenone (DPC). The genes are TRBV5-1 and TRBJ2-2, with 12 nucleotides matching TRBD2. The CDR3 nucleotides read TGCGCCAGCAGCCCTCTAGCGGGGGGGCCCAGGGAGCTGTTTTTT. It specifies CASSPLAGGPRELFF.